This TCR beta chain derives from a study of shared clonotypes between healthy human individuals. Overall study findings and caveats: Sampling involved blood alone; tissue repertoires likely differ.

An even split of each subset's genomic DNA across several immunoSEQ plates was performed. The sequenced material, unsorted PBMC DNA, was run on ten immunoSEQ deep assay plates. The data were produced by immunoSEQ multiplex PCR, yet TCRdb's version contains in-frame clones alone and is incomplete. The repertoire consists of 500,000 to 650,000 clones, with around three quarters occurring once and the leading ten covering 12%. On this clone: Its cognate antigen is unknown.

There are 17 residues in the CDR3. CDR1 is SGHVS and CDR2 is FQNEAQ in the germline V gene. Trimming removed 2 bases from V and 4 bases from J; junction bases left unmatched: 9. J is TRBJ2-7 and V is TRBV7-8; 12 nucleotides agree with TRBD2. This clonotype was obtained from a woman aged 40 to 50 in good health. Some clones in this sample may be carry-over from other donors' samples. The sample was PBMCs. CDR3 sequence: CASSLTSGLAGKYEQYF. The CDR3 nucleotides read TGTGCCAGCAGCTTAACTTCCGGACTAGCGGGAAAGTACGAGCAGTACTTC.